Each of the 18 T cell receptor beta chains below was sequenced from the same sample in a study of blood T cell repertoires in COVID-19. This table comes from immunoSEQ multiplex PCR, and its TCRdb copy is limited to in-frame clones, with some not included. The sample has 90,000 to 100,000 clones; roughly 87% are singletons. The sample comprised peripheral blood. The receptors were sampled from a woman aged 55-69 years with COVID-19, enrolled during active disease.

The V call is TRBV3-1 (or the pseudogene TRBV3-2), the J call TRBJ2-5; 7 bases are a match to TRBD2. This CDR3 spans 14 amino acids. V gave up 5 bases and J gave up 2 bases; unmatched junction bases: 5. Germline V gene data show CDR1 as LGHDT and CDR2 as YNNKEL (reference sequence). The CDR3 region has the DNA TGTGCCAGCAGCGGGTGGCGGGGGCAAGAGACCCAGTACTTC. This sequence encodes CASSGWRGQETQYF.

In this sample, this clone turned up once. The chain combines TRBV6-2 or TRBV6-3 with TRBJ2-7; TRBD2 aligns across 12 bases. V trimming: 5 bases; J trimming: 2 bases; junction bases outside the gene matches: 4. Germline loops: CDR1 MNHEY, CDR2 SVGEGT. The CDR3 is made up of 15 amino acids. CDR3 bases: TGTGCCAGCAGTACAGGACTAGCGGGGACCTACGAGCAGTACTTC. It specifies CASSTGLAGTYEQYF.

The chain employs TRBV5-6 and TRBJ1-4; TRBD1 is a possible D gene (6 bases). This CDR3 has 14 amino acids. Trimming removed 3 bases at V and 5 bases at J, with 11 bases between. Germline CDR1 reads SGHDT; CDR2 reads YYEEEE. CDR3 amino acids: CASSSDSYNEKLFF. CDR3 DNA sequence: TGTGCCAGCAGCTCGGACAGCTACAATGAAAAACTGTTTTTT.

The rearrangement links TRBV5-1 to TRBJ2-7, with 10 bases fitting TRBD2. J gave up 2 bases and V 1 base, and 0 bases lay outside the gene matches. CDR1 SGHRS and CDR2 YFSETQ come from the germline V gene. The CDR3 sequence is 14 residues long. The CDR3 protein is CASSLLAGAYEQYF. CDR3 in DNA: TGCGCCAGCAGCTTGCTAGCGGGGGCCTACGAGCAGTACTTC.

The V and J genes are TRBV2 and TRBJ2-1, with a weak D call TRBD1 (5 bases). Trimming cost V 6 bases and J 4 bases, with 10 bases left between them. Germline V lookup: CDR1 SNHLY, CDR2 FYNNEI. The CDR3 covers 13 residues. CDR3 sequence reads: CASSRVGYNEQFF. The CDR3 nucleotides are TGTGCCAGCAGCAGGGTTGGGTACAATGAGCAGTTCTTC.

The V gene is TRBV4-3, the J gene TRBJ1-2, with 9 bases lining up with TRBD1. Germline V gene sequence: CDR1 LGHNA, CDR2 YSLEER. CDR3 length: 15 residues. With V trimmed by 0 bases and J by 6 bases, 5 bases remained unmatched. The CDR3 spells CASSQDDRGTNGYTF. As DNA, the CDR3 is TGCGCCAGCAGCCAAGACGACAGGGGGACAAATGGCTACACCTTC.

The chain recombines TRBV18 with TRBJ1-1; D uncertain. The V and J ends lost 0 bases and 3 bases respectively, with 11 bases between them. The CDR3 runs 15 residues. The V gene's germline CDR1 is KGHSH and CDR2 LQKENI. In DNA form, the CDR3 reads TGTGCCAGCTCACCACCGGCACGCCGGGACACTGAAGCTTTCTTT. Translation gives CASSPPARRDTEAFF. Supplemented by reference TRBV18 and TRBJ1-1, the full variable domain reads NAGVMQNPRHLVRRRGQEARLRCSPMKGHSHVYWYRQLPEEGLKFMVYLQKENIIDESGMPKERFSAEFPKEGPSILRIQQVVRGDSAAYFCASSPPARRDTEAFFGQGTRLTVV.

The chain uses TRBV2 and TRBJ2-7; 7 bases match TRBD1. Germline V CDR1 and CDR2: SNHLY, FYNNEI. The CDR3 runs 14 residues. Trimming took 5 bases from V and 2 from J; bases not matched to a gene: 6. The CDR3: CASSFGTVPYEQYF. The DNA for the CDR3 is TGTGCCAGCAGTTTTGGGACAGTCCCCTACGAGCAGTACTTC.

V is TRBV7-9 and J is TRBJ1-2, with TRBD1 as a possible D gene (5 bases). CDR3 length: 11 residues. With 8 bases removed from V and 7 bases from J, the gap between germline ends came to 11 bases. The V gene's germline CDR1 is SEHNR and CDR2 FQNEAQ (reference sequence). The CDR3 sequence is CASEIRGGYTF. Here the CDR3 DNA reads TGTGCCAGCGAGATTAGGGGTGGCTACACCTTC.

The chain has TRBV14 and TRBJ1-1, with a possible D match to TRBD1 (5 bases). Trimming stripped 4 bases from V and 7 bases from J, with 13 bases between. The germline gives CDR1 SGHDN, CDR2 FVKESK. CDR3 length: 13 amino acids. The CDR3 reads CASSLTVLNEAFF. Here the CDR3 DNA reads TGTGCCAGCAGCCTGACAGTCCTAAATGAAGCTTTCTTT.

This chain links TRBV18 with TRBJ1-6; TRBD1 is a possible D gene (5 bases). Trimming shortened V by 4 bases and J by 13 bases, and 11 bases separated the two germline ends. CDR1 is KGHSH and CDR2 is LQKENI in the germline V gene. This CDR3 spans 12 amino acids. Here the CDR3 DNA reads TGTGCCAGCTCACGCGACAGCCTTCCCCTCCACTTT. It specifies CASSRDSLPLHF.

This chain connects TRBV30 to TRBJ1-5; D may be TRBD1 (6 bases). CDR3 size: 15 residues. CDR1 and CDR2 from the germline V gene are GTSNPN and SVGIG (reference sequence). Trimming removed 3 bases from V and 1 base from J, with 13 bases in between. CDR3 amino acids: CAWSLQGYSNQPQHF. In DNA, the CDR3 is TGTGCCTGGAGCCTACAGGGATACAGCAATCAGCCCCAGCATTTT.

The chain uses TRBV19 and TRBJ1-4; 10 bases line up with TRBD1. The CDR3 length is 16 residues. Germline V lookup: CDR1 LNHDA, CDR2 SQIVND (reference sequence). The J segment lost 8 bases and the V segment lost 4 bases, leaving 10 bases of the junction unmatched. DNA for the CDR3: TGTGCCAGTAGTAAAGATGGGACAGGGGATACCGAAAAACTGTTTTTT. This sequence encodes CASSKDGTGDTEKLFF.

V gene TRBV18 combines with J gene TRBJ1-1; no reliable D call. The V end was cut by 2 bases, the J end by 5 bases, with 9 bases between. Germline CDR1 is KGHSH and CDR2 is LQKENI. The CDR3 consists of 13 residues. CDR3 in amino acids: CASSPLERTEAFF. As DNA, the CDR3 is TGTGCCAGCTCACCATTAGAGAGAACTGAAGCTTTCTTT.

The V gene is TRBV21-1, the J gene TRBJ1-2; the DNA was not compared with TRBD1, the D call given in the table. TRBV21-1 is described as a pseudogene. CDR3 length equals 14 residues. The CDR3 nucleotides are TGTGCCAGCAGAAATGACAGAGCTAACTATGGCTACACCTTC. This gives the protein CASRNDRANYGYTF.

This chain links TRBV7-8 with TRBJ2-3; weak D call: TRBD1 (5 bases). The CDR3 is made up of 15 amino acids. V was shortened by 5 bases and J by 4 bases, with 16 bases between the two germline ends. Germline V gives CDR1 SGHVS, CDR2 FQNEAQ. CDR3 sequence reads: CASSRQMWAPDTQYF. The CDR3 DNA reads TGTGCCAGCAGCCGACAGATGTGGGCCCCAGATACGCAGTATTTT.

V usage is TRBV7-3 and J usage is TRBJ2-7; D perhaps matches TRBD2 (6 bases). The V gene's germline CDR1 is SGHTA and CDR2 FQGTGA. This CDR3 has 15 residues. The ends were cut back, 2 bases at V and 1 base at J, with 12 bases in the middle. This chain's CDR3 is CASSLGSGGSYEQYF. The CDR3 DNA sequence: TGTGCCAGCAGCTTAGGTTCCGGAGGGTCCTACGAGCAGTACTTC. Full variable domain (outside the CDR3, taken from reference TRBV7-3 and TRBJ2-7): GAGVSQTPSNKVTEKGKYVELRCDPISGHTALYWYRQSLGQGPEFLIYFQGTGAADDSGLPNDRFFAVRPEGSVSTLKIQRTERGDSAVYLCASSLGSGGSYEQYFGPGTRLTVT.

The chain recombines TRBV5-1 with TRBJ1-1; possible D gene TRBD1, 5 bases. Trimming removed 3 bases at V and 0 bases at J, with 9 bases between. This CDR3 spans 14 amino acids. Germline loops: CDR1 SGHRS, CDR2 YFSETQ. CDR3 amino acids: CASSWGRMNTEAFF. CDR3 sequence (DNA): TGCGCCAGCAGCTGGGGCAGAATGAACACTGAAGCTTTCTTT. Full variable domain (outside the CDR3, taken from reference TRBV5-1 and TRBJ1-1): KAGVTQTPRYLIKTRGQQVTLSCSPISGHRSVSWYQQTPGQGLQFLFEYFSETQRNKGNFPGRFSGRQFSNSRSEMNVSTLELGDSALYLCASSWGRMNTEAFFGQGTRLTVV.